Presented here are 21 T cell receptor beta chains from one specimen sequenced in a study of T-cell memory formation after mild COVID-19 (dated by TCRdb to the early 2020s). Receptors were amplified or captured by 5' RACE. Sequencer: Illumina NovaSeq 6000. In-frame beta chains were kept once TCRdb had trimmed the public reads at Q25 with fastp and called clones with MiXCR. Rows are unified per CDR3 protein, each entry keeping the most common DNA and genes. This sample comprises 300,000 to 400,000 distinct CDR3 sequences, 10% to 15% of them detected only once. Around a fifth of the sample belongs to the ten largest clones. Sequenced: PBMCs or a T cell subset sorted from them (not recorded which). Receptor source: a man aged 18 to 30 who had mild COVID-19 (a few samples of this study predate the infection). The sample titles of this study are shuffled in the database, so cell type and time point are left out; the donor was told from shared clones.

The chain uses TRBV20-1 and TRBJ1-2; D is uncertain. The ends were cut back, 2 bases at V and 0 bases at J, with 4 bases in the middle. The V gene's germline CDR1 is DFQATT and CDR2 SNEGSKA (reference sequence). This CDR3 has 12 residues. The CDR3 spells CSARIANYGYTF. The CDR3 nucleotides are TGCAGTGCTAGAATTGCTAACTATGGCTACACCTTC.

This clonotype was seen repeatedly, ten times or more. V usage is TRBV6-5 and J usage is TRBJ1-1; 11 bases are shared with TRBD1. J lost 4 bases, V lost 6 bases, and 4 bases had no gene match. This CDR3 contains 14 residues. Per the germline V gene, CDR1 is MNHEY and CDR2 is SVGAGI. The CDR3 sequence is CASRWTGGRTEAFF. The CDR3 DNA is TGTGCCAGCAGATGGACAGGGGGCCGCACTGAAGCTTTCTTT.

V is TRBV29-1 and J is TRBJ1-2; TRBD1 matches at 9 bases. CDR1 SQVTM and CDR2 ANQGSEA come from the germline V gene. V shed 5 bases, J shed 2 bases, and the junction held 24 bases outside the gene matches. This CDR3 region has 20 residues. DNA for the CDR3: TGCAGCGTTAGCCTCGTCCGGGACAGGGAACCAGTAATGGGGAACTATGGCTACACCTTC. It translates to CSVSLVRDREPVMGNYGYTF.

This clonotype was seen once. This chain uses TRBV7-2 with TRBJ2-3; 7 positions match TRBD2. The CDR3 loop spans 15 amino acids. V lost 6 bases and J lost 1; bases outside the gene matches: 7. Germline lookup yields CDR1 SGHTA and CDR2 FQGNSA. The CDR3 region is CASSKSGAGTDTQYF. The CDR3 DNA reads TGTGCCAGCAGTAAAAGCGGGGCAGGCACAGATACGCAGTATTTT.

In its sample, this clonotype was seen a few times. The V and J genes are TRBV24-1 and TRBJ2-2, with 7 positions matching TRBD1. Germline CDR1 KGHDR, CDR2 SFDVKD. This CDR3 has 15 residues. J was trimmed by 6 bases and V by 5 bases; bases with no gene match: 8. The CDR3 reads CATSGFQGVAGELFF. Written as DNA, the CDR3 is TGTGCCACCAGTGGATTTCAGGGGGTTGCCGGGGAGCTGTTTTTT.

The chain has TRBV20-1 and TRBJ1-2; 9 nucleotides align to TRBD1. The ends lost 5 bases at V and 5 bases at J; junction bases unmatched: 6. This CDR3 comprises 13 residues. Per germline, CDR1 DFQATT and CDR2 SNEGSKA (reference sequence). The CDR3 loop is CSAHPGQGYGYTF. CDR3 sequence (DNA): TGCAGTGCTCATCCGGGACAGGGTTATGGCTACACCTTC.

V gene TRBV24-1 combines with J gene TRBJ2-1, with TRBD1 matching over 8 bases. CDR1 is KGHDR, CDR2 SFDVKD, per germline. CDR3 length equals 15 residues. V was pared by 3 bases and J by 7 bases, with 7 bases of the junction left unmatched. In DNA form, the CDR3 reads TGTGCCACCAGTGATCCAGGGGGCGCCCGTAATGAGCAGTTCTTC. Amino acid sequence: CATSDPGGARNEQFF.

This clonotype turned up a few times. This chain connects TRBV7-9 to TRBJ1-5; 7 nucleotides align to TRBD1. Germline CDR1 reads SEHNR; CDR2 reads FQNEAQ (reference sequence). The CDR3 contains 15 residues. Losses at the gene ends were 5 bases for V and 4 bases for J; bases not matched to a gene: 8. CDR3 coding DNA: TGTGCCAGCAGCCCCCAGGGGGGACCAAATCAGCCCCAGCATTTT. Its protein product is CASSPQGGPNQPQHF.

Many counts were recorded for this clonotype. V is TRBV7-3 and J is TRBJ2-1; TRBD2 matches 8 bases. CDR1 and CDR2 (germline): SGHTA, FQGTGA. V shed 5 bases, J shed 9 bases, and the junction held 6 bases outside the gene matches. The CDR3 is 13 amino acids. The CDR3 bases are TGTGCCAGCAGCCCCGGGACTAGGAGTGAGCAGTTCTTC. Its translation: CASSPGTRSEQFF.

This clonotype was detected many times. The chain employs TRBV6-5 and TRBJ2-7; 9 nucleotides align to TRBD1. The V segment lost 0 bases and the J segment 3 bases; nucleotides outside the gene matches: 3. Germline lookup yields CDR1 MNHEY and CDR2 SVGAGI. The CDR3 spans 15 residues. This chain's CDR3 is CASSYSGTGRYEQYF. Written as DNA, the CDR3 is TGTGCCAGCAGTTACTCCGGGACAGGGCGCTACGAGCAGTACTTC.

This clonotype has more than one count but fewer than ten. This sequence joins TRBV20-1 and TRBJ1-1; 8 positions match TRBD1. Germline-derived CDR1 and CDR2 are DFQATT and SNEGSKA (reference sequence). V dropped 0 bases and J dropped 0; count of bases not matched to a gene: 6. The CDR3 length is 16 residues. The DNA of the CDR3 is TGCAGTGCTAGAGATATACGGACAGGGATGAACACTGAAGCTTTCTTT. Amino acid sequence: CSARDIRTGMNTEAFF.

This clonotype has a handful of counts. The chain links TRBV4-3 to TRBJ1-5, with TRBD1 identical over 7 bases. V lost 0 bases to trimming and J lost 0 bases; unmatched junction nucleotides: 8. Germline V CDR1 and CDR2: LGHNA, YSLEER. This CDR3 has 18 amino acids. CDR3 residues: CASSQDPWDSYSNQPQHF. For the CDR3, the DNA is TGCGCCAGCAGCCAAGATCCCTGGGACAGCTATAGCAATCAGCCCCAGCATTTT.

The V and J genes are TRBV7-9 and TRBJ2-3, with 14 nucleotides matching TRBD2. CDR3 length: 18 residues. Germline V lookup: CDR1 SEHNR, CDR2 FQNEAQ (reference sequence). The ends lost 5 bases at V and 0 bases at J; junction bases unmatched: 7. Written as DNA, the CDR3 is TGTGCCAGCAGCGCCGGGACTAGCGGGGGTCGAAGCACAGATACGCAGTATTTT. This gives the protein CASSAGTSGGRSTDTQYF.

The rearrangement uses TRBV6-5 and TRBJ1-5; TRBD1 matches 7 bases. V shed 6 bases and J 6 bases; nucleotides not matched to a gene: 11. Per the germline V gene, CDR1 is MNHEY and CDR2 is SVGAGI. This CDR3 has 15 amino acids. CDR3 bases: TGTGCCAGCAGCCGCCAGGGGGACGGCGGTCAGCCCCAGCATTTT. Its translation is CASSRQGDGGQPQHF.

This clonotype was detected only a few times. The gene calls are TRBV6-4 and TRBJ1-5; D ambiguous. The CDR3 consists of 10 residues. The germline V and J ends were trimmed by 9 bases and 5 bases, with 5 bases remaining between them. Germline loops: CDR1 MRHNA, CDR2 SNTAGT. CDR3 coding DNA: TGTGCCAGGAGATATCAGCCCCAGCATTTT. Amino acids: CARRYQPQHF.

CDR3 DNA sequence: TGTGCCAGCTCACCGGGGCCGGGGAATCAGCCCCAGCATTTT. Encoded protein: CASSPGPGNQPQHF. The chain carries TRBV18 and TRBJ1-5; possibly TRBD1 for D (5 bases). CDR3 length: 14 amino acids. Germline V CDR1 and CDR2: KGHSH, LQKENI. V shed 3 bases and J shed 4 bases, with 10 bases lying between them.

The gene calls are TRBV12-3 or TRBV12-4 and TRBJ2-1, with 10 positions matching TRBD1. With 3 bases clipped from V and 9 bases from J, the junction kept 5 bases outside the gene matches. CDR3 size: 14 residues. The CDR3 nucleotides read TGTGCCAGCAGTTTGGGGACAGGGGTTCGTGAGCAGTTCTTC. Amino acids: CASSLGTGVREQFF.

This clonotype was recorded a few times. The chain uses TRBV11-2 and TRBJ1-4; D uncertain. Deletions cut 1 base from V and 4 bases from J, with 13 bases between. Germline-derived CDR1 and CDR2 are SGHAT and FQNNGV. The CDR3 has 16 residues. CDR3 residues: CASSLGRGGSNEKLFF. The CDR3 DNA follows: TGTGCCAGCAGCTTAGGGCGCGGCGGCAGTAATGAAAAACTGTTTTTT.

There are a few counts of this clonotype. The genes are TRBV2 and TRBJ2-1, with TRBD2 identical over 10 bases. With 5 bases clipped from V and 3 bases from J, the junction kept 4 bases outside the gene matches. This CDR3 comprises 15 residues. Germline V gives CDR1 SNHLY, CDR2 FYNNEI. The CDR3 nucleotides are TGTGCCAGCAGTCCCGAGCGGGGGGGCTACAATGAGCAGTTCTTC. This encodes CASSPERGGYNEQFF.

This clonotype was detected ten times or more. V usage is TRBV5-5 and J usage is TRBJ2-6; 8 bases agree with TRBD1. The CDR3 runs 16 residues. CDR1 and CDR2 from the germline V gene are SGHKS and YYEKEE (reference sequence). The junction had 6 bases not matched to a gene; V was cut back by 5 bases and J by 2 bases. The CDR3, as DNA: TGTGCCAGCAGTTTTACAGGGGGGCCTGGGGCCAACGTCCTGACTTTC. Translation: CASSFTGGPGANVLTF.

This clonotype appeared a few times. The chain uses TRBV5-1 and TRBJ1-5; no firm D call. Trimming removed 0 bases from V and 6 bases from J, with 10 bases in between. The germline CDR1 and CDR2 sequences are SGHRS and YFSETQ. This CDR3 is built from 14 residues. The CDR3: CASSLAAGSQPQHF. CDR3 DNA sequence: TGCGCCAGCAGCTTGGCGGCGGGGAGTCAGCCCCAGCATTTT.